This is a list of T cell receptor beta chains from one sample in a study of Graves' ophthalmopathy and Graves' hyperthyroidism. TCRdb itself ran the multiplex PCR reads through MiXCR, one entry per CDR3 protein. The sample contains approximately 500,000 distinct CDR3 sequences, about 15% of which appear only once. Sequencing input: blood. The receptor source for this set is a woman younger than 45 with Graves' ophthalmopathy. Each CDR3 is given with its conserved first and last residue. A D gene is named only where the DNA matches it firmly. Part of the rows lack a size; the others show once, few, many or a class for expanded clones.

v_gene	j_gene	d_gene	abundance	CDR3aa	CDR3nt
TRBV5-1	TRBJ1-1	-	many	CASSWFGTDTEAFF	TGCGCCAGCAGCTGGTTCGGGACCGACACTGAAGCTTTCTTT
TRBV12-3/TRBV12-4	TRBJ2-6	-	many	CASSFKGSGANVLTF	TGTGCCAGCAGTTTTAAGGGTTCTGGGGCCAACGTCCTGACTTTC
TRBV2	TRBJ2-5	-	-	CASSPGGGGRETQYF	TGTGCCAGCAGCCCCGGTGGAGGGGGCAGGGAGACCCAGTACTTC
TRBV10-2	TRBJ1-1	TRBD1	many	CASRVTGALRDAEAFF	TGCGCCAGCAGAGTCACAGGGGCCTTAAGGGACGCTGAAGCTTTCTTT
TRBV29-1	TRBJ2-4	-	many	CSVEIAKNIQYF	TGCAGCGTCGAGATAGCCAAAAACATTCAGTACTTC
TRBV12-3/TRBV12-4	TRBJ1-3	-	-	CASSIRSLEDTIYF	TGTGCCAGCAGTATCCGGAGTCTAGAAGACACCATATATTTT
TRBV6-2/TRBV6-3	TRBJ2-5	-	few	CASSFSRERETQYF	TGTGCCAGCAGTTTCTCGAGGGAACGGGAGACCCAGTACTTC
TRBV11-2	TRBJ1-1	-	many	CASSSFSPKTAAEAFF	TGTGCCAGCAGCTCCTTCAGCCCTAAAACAGCTGCTGAAGCTTTCTTT
TRBV30	TRBJ1-1	-	many	CAWSEGMNTEAFF	TGTGCCTGGAGTGAGGGGATGAACACTGAAGCTTTCTTT
TRBV7-9	TRBJ1-1	TRBD1	few	CASSANRGGNTEAFF	TGTGCCAGCAGCGCGAACAGGGGAGGGAACACTGAAGCTTTCTTT
TRBV5-5	TRBJ1-1	-	-	CAISLQGPNTEAFF	TGTGCCATCAGCCTCCAGGGACCGAACACTGAAGCTTTCTTT
TRBV11-2	TRBJ2-7	TRBD1	many	CASSPPTGQGSYEQYF	TGTGCCAGCAGCCCTCCTACCGGACAGGGGTCCTACGAGCAGTACTTC
TRBV28	TRBJ2-7	-	many	CASRRGDPSYEQYF	TGTGCCAGTCGAAGGGGCGACCCCTCCTACGAGCAGTACTTC
TRBV6-1	TRBJ2-5	-	few	CAGSPYSRLSRNQETQYF	TGTGCCGGCAGTCCCTATTCACGGCTATCTAGGAATCAAGAGACCCAGTACTTC
TRBV9	TRBJ2-2	TRBD2	many	CASSGGLAGGGELFF	TGTGCCAGCAGTGGAGGACTAGCGGGAGGAGGGGAGCTGTTTTTT
TRBV5-5	TRBJ2-7	TRBD2	once	CARSLGGSYEQYF	TGTGCCAGAAGCTTGGGCGGGAGCTACGAGCAGTACTTC
TRBV27	TRBJ1-5	-	many	CASSLIGNQPQHF	TGTGCCAGCAGCCTAATTGGCAATCAGCCCCAGCATTTT
TRBV30	TRBJ1-1	TRBD1	-	CARSGQGNTEAFF	TGTGCCCGGAGCGGACAGGGAAACACTGAAGCTTTCTTT
TRBV5-1	TRBJ1-1	TRBD1	many	CASSPWDRLNTEAFF	TGCGCCAGCAGCCCCTGGGACAGGTTAAACACTGAAGCTTTCTTT
TRBV28	TRBJ1-2	-	many	CASSYTGRAYGYTF	TGTGCCAGCAGTTATACAGGGCGGGCCTATGGCTACACCTTC
TRBV7-2	TRBJ1-5	-	many	CTSSLGADNQPQHF	TGTACCAGCAGCCTCGGGGCAGACAATCAGCCCCAGCATTTT
TRBV6-5	TRBJ1-6	TRBD1	few	CASSYGTDYNSPLHF	TGTGCCAGCAGCTACGGGACAGATTATAATTCACCCCTCCACTTT
TRBV19	TRBJ2-7	TRBD1	many	CASTSRDRPHEQYF	TGTGCCAGTACCTCCCGGGACAGGCCCCACGAGCAGTACTTC
TRBV5-1	TRBJ2-2	-	-	CASSPSTYGGGTGELFF	TGCGCCAGCAGCCCATCTACCTACGGGGGCGGAACCGGGGAGCTGTTTTTT
TRBV28	TRBJ1-2	-	many	CASSFVGRANYGYTF	TGTGCCAGCAGTTTCGTGGGCAGGGCTAACTATGGCTACACCTTC
TRBV12-3/TRBV12-4	TRBJ2-7	-	-	CASSPLYREYEQYF	TGTGCCAGCAGTCCCCTTTACAGGGAGTACGAGCAGTACTTC
TRBV27	TRBJ2-7	TRBD1	many	CASSPQGTGFEQYF	TGTGCCAGCAGTCCCCAGGGGACAGGGTTCGAGCAGTACTTC
TRBV7-9	TRBJ2-5	-	once	CASSPRDPYPQETQYF	TGTGCCAGCAGCCCCCGGGACCCCTACCCGCAGGAGACCCAGTACTTC
TRBV5-6	TRBJ1-2	-	many	CASSPQGRGGYTF	TGTGCCAGCAGCCCGCAGGGGCGCGGTGGCTACACCTTC
TRBV12-3/TRBV12-4	TRBJ2-3	-	many	CASSGRALTDTQYF	TGTGCCAGCAGTGGACGAGCCCTCACAGATACGCAGTATTTT
TRBV3-1	TRBJ2-7	-	few	CASSQTQSYEQYF	TGTGCCAGCAGCCAAACACAGTCCTACGAGCAGTACTTC
TRBV3-1	TRBJ1-5	TRBD1	-	CASSQKTGGSNQPQHF	TGTGCCAGCAGCCAGAAAACAGGGGGGAGCAATCAGCCCCAGCATTTT
TRBV6-5	TRBJ2-7	TRBD1	many	CASLLPGTGGSEQYF	TGTGCCAGTCTTTTACCCGGGACAGGGGGTTCTGAGCAGTACTTC
TRBV6-1	TRBJ2-5	-	many	CASSSPGAQYF	TGTGCCAGCAGTTCCCCGGGGGCCCAGTACTTC
TRBV6-1	TRBJ1-1	-	once	CASSTSAGLAFF	TGTGCCAGCAGTACCTCCGCAGGTTTAGCTTTCTTT
TRBV20-1	TRBJ1-2	-	many	CSARDPTGFYGYTF	TGCAGTGCTAGAGACCCGACAGGCTTCTATGGCTACACCTTC